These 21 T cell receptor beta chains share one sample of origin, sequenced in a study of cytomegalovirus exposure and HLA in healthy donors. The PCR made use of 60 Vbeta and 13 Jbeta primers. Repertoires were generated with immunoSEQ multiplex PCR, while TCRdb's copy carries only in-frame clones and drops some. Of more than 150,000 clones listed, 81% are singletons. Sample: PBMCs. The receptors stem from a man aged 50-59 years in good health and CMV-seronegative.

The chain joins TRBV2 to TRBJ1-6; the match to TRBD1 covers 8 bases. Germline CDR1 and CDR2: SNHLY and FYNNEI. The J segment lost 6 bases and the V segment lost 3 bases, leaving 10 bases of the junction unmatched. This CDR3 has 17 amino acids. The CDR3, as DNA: TGTGCCAGCAGTGATTTCCGGACAGGGAGTAGTAATTCACCCCTCCACTTT. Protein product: CASSDFRTGSSNSPLHF. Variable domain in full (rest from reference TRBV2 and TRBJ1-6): EPEVTQTPSHQVTQMGQEVILRCVPISNHLYFYWYRQILGQKVEFLVSFYNNEISEKSEIFDDQFSVERPDGSNFTLKIRSTKLEDSAMYFCASSDFRTGSSNSPLHFGNGTRLTVT.

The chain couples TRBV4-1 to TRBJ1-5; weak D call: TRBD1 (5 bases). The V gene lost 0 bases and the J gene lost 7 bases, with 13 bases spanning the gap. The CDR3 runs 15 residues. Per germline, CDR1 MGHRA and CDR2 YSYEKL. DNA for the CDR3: TGCGCCAGCAGCCAAGATATGCGGTCAGGGCAGCCCCAGCATTTT. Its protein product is CASSQDMRSGQPQHF.

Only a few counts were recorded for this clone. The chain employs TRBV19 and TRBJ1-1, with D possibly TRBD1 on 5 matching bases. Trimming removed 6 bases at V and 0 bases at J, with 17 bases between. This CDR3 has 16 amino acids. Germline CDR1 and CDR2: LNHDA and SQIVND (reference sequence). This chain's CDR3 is CASRPPGRGVNTEAFF. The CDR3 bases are TGTGCCAGTAGGCCCCCGGGGCGGGGGGTGAACACTGAAGCTTTCTTT.

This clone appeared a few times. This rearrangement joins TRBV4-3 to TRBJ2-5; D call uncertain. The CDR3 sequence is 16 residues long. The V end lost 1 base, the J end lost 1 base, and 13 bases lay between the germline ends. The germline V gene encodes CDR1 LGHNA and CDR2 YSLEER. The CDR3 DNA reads TGCGCCAGCAGCCAAGGACACTCCGCAGTCCAAGAGACCCAGTACTTC. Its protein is CASSQGHSAVQETQYF.

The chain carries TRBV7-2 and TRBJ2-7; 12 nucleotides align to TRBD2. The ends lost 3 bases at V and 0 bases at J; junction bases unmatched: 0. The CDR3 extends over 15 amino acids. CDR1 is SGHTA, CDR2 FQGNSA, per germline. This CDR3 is CASSLTSGGSYEQYF. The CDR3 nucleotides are TGTGCCAGCAGCTTGACTAGCGGGGGCTCCTACGAGCAGTACTTC.

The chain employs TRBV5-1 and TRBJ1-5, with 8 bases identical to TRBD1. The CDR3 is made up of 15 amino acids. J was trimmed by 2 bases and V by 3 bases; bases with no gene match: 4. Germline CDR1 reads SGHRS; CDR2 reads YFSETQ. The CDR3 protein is CASSSGGEGNQPQHF. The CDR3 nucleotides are TGCGCCAGCAGCTCAGGGGGCGAGGGCAATCAGCCCCAGCATTTT.

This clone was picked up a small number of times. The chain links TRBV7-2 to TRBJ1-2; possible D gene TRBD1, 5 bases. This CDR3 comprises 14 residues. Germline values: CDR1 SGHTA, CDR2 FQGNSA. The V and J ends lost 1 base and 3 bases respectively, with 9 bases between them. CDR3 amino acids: CASSLGGLYYGYTF. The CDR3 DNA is TGTGCCAGCAGCTTAGGGGGACTATACTATGGCTACACCTTC.

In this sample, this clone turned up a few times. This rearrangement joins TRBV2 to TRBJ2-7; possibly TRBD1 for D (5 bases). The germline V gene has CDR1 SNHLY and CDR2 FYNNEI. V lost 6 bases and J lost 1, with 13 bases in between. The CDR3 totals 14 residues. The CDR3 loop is CASSRTPPSYEQYF. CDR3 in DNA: TGTGCCAGCAGCAGGACACCACCATCCTACGAGCAGTACTTC.

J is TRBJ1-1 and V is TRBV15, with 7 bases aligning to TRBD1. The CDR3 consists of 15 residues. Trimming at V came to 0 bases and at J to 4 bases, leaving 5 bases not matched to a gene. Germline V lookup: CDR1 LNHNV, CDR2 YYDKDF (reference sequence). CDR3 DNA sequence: TGTGCCACCAGCAGAGAGAAGGGGGCGCGCACTGAAGCTTTCTTT. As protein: CATSREKGARTEAFF.

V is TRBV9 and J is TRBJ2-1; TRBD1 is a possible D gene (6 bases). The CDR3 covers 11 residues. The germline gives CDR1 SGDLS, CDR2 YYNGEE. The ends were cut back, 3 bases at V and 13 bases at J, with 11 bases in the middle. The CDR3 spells CASSAPGHQFF. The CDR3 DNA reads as TGTGCCAGCAGCGCCCCGGGACATCAGTTCTTC.

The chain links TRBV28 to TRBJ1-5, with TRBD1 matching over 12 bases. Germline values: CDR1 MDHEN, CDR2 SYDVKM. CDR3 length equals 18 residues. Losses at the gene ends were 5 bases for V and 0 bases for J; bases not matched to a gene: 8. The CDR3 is CASSTNRDRGHSNQPQHF. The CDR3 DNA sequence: TGTGCCAGCAGTACGAACCGGGACAGGGGGCATAGCAATCAGCCCCAGCATTTT.

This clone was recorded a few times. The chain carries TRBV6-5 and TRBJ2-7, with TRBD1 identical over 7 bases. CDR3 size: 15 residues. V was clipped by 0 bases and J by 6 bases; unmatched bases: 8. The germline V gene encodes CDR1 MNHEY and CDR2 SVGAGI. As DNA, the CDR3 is TGTGCCAGCAGTTACTCAAGGGGGCAACCAGTCGAGCAGTACTTC. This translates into CASSYSRGQPVEQYF.

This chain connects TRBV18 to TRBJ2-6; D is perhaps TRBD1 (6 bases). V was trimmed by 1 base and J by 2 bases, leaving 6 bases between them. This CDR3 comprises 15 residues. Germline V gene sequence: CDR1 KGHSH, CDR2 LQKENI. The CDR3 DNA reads TGTGCCAGCTCACCACAGGGGGCTGGGGCCAACGTCCTGACTTTC. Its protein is CASSPQGAGANVLTF.

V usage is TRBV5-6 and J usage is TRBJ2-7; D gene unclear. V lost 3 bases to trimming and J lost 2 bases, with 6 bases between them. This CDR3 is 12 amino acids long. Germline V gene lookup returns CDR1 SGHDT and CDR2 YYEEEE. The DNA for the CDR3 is TGTGCCAGCAGCTGGAGTACCTACGAGCAGTACTTC. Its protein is CASSWSTYEQYF.

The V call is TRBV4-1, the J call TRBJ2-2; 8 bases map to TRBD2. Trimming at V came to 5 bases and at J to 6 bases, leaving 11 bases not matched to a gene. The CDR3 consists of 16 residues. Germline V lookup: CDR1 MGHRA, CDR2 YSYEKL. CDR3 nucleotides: TGCGCCAGCAGCTATAGCGGGGCCGGAGTCGCCGGGGAGCTGTTTTTT. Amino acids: CASSYSGAGVAGELFF.

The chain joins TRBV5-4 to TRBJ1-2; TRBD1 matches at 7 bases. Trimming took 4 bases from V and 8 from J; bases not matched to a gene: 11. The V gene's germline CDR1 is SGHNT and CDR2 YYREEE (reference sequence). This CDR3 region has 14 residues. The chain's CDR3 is CASSPLEGASGYTF. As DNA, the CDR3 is TGTGCCAGCAGCCCATTGGAGGGGGCGAGCGGCTACACCTTC.

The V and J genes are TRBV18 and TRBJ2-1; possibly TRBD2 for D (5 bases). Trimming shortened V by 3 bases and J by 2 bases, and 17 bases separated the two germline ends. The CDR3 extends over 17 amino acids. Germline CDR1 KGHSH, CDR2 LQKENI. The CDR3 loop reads CASSPPPRGSTYNEQFF. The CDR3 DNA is TGTGCCAGCTCACCTCCCCCAAGAGGGAGCACCTACAATGAGCAGTTCTTC. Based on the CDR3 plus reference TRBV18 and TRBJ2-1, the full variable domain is NAGVMQNPRHLVRRRGQEARLRCSPMKGHSHVYWYRQLPEEGLKFMVYLQKENIIDESGMPKERFSAEFPKEGPSILRIQQVVRGDSAAYFCASSPPPRGSTYNEQFFGPGTRLTVL.

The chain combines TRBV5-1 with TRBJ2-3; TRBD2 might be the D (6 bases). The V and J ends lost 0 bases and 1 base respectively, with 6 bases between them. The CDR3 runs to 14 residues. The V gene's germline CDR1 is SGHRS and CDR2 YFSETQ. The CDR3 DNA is TGCGCCAGCAGCTTGGAGCGGGGCACAGATACGCAGTATTTT. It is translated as CASSLERGTDTQYF.

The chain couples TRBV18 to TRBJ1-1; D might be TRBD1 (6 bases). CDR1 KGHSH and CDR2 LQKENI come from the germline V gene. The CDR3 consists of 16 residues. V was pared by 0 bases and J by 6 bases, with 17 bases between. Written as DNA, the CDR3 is TGTGCCAGCTCACCACCGATTAACAGGGTTCGTCCTGAAGCTTTCTTT. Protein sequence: CASSPPINRVRPEAFF. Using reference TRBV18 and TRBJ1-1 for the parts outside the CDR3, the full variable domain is NAGVMQNPRHLVRRRGQEARLRCSPMKGHSHVYWYRQLPEEGLKFMVYLQKENIIDESGMPKERFSAEFPKEGPSILRIQQVVRGDSAAYFCASSPPINRVRPEAFFGQGTRLTVV.

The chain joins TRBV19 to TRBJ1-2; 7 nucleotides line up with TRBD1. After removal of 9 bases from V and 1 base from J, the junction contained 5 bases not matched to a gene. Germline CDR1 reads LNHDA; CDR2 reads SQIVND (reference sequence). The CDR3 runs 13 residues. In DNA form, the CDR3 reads TGTGCCAGCGACAGGGAAGGTAACTATGGCTACACCTTC. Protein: CASDREGNYGYTF.

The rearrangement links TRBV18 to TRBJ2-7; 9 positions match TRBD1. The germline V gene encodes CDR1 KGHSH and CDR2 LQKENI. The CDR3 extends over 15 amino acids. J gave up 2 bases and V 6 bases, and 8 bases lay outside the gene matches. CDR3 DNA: TGTGCCAGCTCTCGAACCGGGACAGGGCCCTACGAGCAGTACTTC. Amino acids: CASSRTGTGPYEQYF.